Each of the 3 T cell receptor beta chains below was sequenced from the same sample in a study of blood T cell repertoires in COVID-19. The assay was immunoSEQ multiplex PCR, and TCRdb's table has in-frame clones only and misses some. The sample contains fewer than 250,000 clones, approximately 80% of which appear only once. The sequenced sample consisted of peripheral blood. The source of these receptors is a human donor in a cohort sampled during active COVID-19.

The rearrangement joins TRBV6-2 or TRBV6-3 to TRBJ2-5; 7 nucleotides agree with TRBD2. Germline-derived CDR1 and CDR2 are MNHEY and SVGEGT. The CDR3 totals 14 residues. V dropped 4 bases and J dropped 2; count of bases not matched to a gene: 4. CDR3 sequence: CASSFIGGQETQYF. The DNA of the CDR3 is TGTGCCAGCAGTTTCATCGGGGGGCAAGAGACCCAGTACTTC.

J is TRBJ1-5 and V is TRBV24-1, with TRBD1 as a possible D gene (5 bases). Trimming removed 4 bases from V and 4 bases from J, with 10 bases in between. The germline V gene encodes CDR1 KGHDR and CDR2 SFDVKD. The CDR3 contains 14 residues. This CDR3 is CATSEGKGNQPQHF. In DNA, the CDR3 is TGTGCCACCAGTGAGGGAAAGGGGAATCAGCCCCAGCATTTT.

This clone occurred a few times. V and J are TRBV7-8 and TRBJ2-1, with 7 bases lining up with TRBD2. CDR1 and CDR2 from the germline V gene are SGHVS and FQNEAQ. The CDR3 extends over 17 amino acids. V dropped 1 base and J dropped 6; count of bases not matched to a gene: 12. The CDR3 is CASSLVLVAGGFNEQFF. The CDR3 nucleotides are TGTGCCAGCAGCTTAGTTTTGGTTGCCGGGGGGTTCAATGAGCAGTTCTTC.